A selection of T cell receptor beta chains follows, all from one sample in a study of early T cells in non-severe SARS-CoV-2 infection. TCRdb recomputed calls from the 5' RACE reads with MiXCR, one row per CDR3 protein. The repertoire holds over 60,000 distinct CDR3 sequences, around 11% seen once, with just under 3% in the top ten. This material consisted of whole blood, taken at baseline. Receptor source: an adult who was a healthcare worker with PCR-confirmed SARS-CoV-2 infection or an uninfected control (not recorded which). The CDR3 runs from the conserved cysteine through the conserved F or W. A D gene is named only where the DNA matches it firmly. For some rows the clone size is stated as once, few or many, or as a class when expanded; others skip it.

V gene	D gene	clone size	J gene	CDR3 protein	CDR3 DNA
TRBV19	TRBD1	many	TRBJ1-5	CASSTQGATKQPQHF	TGTGCCAGTAGTACCCAGGGGGCAACGAAACAGCCCCAGCATTTT
TRBV20-1	NA	few	TRBJ1-6	CSARDRTDRSPLHF	TGCAGTGCTAGAGATCGGACAGATCGGTCACCCCTCCACTTT
TRBV7-6	NA	few	TRBJ2-3	CASSLGVSAGADTQYF	TGTGCCAGCAGCTTAGGGGTGTCGGCGGGGGCCGATACGCAGTATTTT
TRBV2	TRBD1	few	TRBJ1-5	CASSPGQGATGNQPQHF	TGTGCCAGCAGCCCGGGACAGGGGGCCACGGGCAATCAGCCCCAGCATTTT
TRBV5-1	NA	many	TRBJ1-1	CASSLTVNTEAFF	TGCGCCAGCAGCTTGACAGTGAACACTGAAGCTTTCTTT
TRBV1	NA	many	TRBJ1-1	CTSSPPGQGFEAFF	TGCACCAGCAGCCCCCCGGGACAGGGCTTTGAAGCTTTCTTT
TRBV11-2	TRBD1	NA	TRBJ2-5	CASSAGTGYQETQYF	TGTGCCAGCAGCGCCGGGACAGGCTACCAAGAGACCCAGTACTTC
TRBV27	TRBD1	NA	TRBJ2-2	CASRHDRASNTGELFF	TGTGCCAGCAGACACGACAGGGCCTCGAACACCGGGGAGCTGTTTTTT
TRBV5-6	TRBD2	NA	TRBJ2-7	CASSPGGIYEQYF	TGTGCCAGCAGCCCGGGGGGTATCTACGAGCAGTACTTC
TRBV7-9	NA	NA	TRBJ1-2	CASSLWRVEGYYGYTF	TGTGCCAGCAGCTTATGGCGTGTGGAGGGATACTACGGCTACACCTTC
TRBV6-1	NA	NA	TRBJ1-3	CASRTRQSSGNTIYF	TGTGCCAGCAGGACCCGACAGAGCTCTGGAAACACCATATATTTT
TRBV7-7	NA	few	TRBJ2-3	CASSDTRTDTQYF	TGTGCTAGCAGCGATACCCGCACAGATACGCAGTATTTT
TRBV20-1	TRBD1	NA	TRBJ1-2	CSARVATGGYWGLGYTF	TGCAGTGCTAGAGTGGCGACAGGGGGCTACTGGGGACTGGGCTACACCTTC
TRBV7-8	TRBD1	NA	TRBJ1-4	CASSLDRGYNEKLFF	TGTGCCAGCAGCTTAGACAGGGGTTATAATGAAAAACTGTTTTTT
TRBV10-2	NA	few	TRBJ1-5	CASSESEHQPQHF	TGCGCCAGCAGTGAGTCGGAACATCAGCCCCAGCATTTT
TRBV5-1	TRBD1	few	TRBJ1-1	CASSYMGQGNTEAFF	TGCGCCAGCAGCTACATGGGACAGGGGAACACTGAAGCTTTCTTT
TRBV20-1	NA	few	TRBJ1-6	CSARGPWGRNSPLHF	TGCAGTGCGCGAGGGCCGTGGGGCCGTAATTCACCCCTCCACTTT
TRBV5-1	TRBD1	NA	TRBJ1-3	CASSLPGQGISGNTIYF	TGCGCCAGCAGCTTGCCGGGACAGGGTATCTCTGGAAACACCATATATTTT
TRBV20-1	NA	NA	TRBJ2-7	CSASKGGAEQYF	TGCAGTGCTTCCAAGGGGGGGGCCGAGCAGTACTTC
TRBV11-2	TRBD1	NA	TRBJ2-7	CASSLGAQGAYEQYF	TGTGCCAGCAGCTTAGGAGCTCAGGGGGCGTACGAGCAGTACTTC
TRBV10-3	TRBD2	NA	TRBJ2-7	CAISGGGAEQYF	TGTGCCATCAGTGGCGGGGGAGCCGAGCAGTACTTC
TRBV6-1	TRBD2	NA	TRBJ2-3	CASSEYRAGDGPTDTQYF	TGTGCCAGCAGTGAATATCGAGCGGGGGATGGCCCGACAGATACGCAGTATTTT
TRBV12-3/TRBV12-4	NA	few	TRBJ1-2	CASSRDGNYGYTF	TGTGCCAGCAGCCGGGACGGTAACTATGGCTACACCTTC
TRBV6-5	TRBD2	many	TRBJ2-3	CASRITSGGASTDTQYF	TGTGCCAGCAGGATTACTAGCGGCGGTGCTAGCACAGATACGCAGTATTTT
TRBV6-5	NA	NA	TRBJ2-5	CASSYAGGLETQYF	TGTGCCAGCAGTTACGCAGGGGGACTAGAGACCCAGTACTTC
TRBV7-2	TRBD2	many	TRBJ2-3	CASSMGLGPADTQYF	TGTGCCAGCAGCATGGGACTAGGCCCCGCAGATACGCAGTATTTT
TRBV12-3/TRBV12-4	NA	many	TRBJ2-2	CASSFAPTRWTGELFF	TGTGCCAGCAGTTTTGCCCCGACTAGATGGACCGGGGAGCTGTTTTTT
TRBV18	NA	NA	TRBJ2-7	CASSPPVTGSLAEQYF	TGTGCCAGCTCACCACCGGTTACAGGCTCTCTCGCCGAGCAGTACTTC
TRBV20-1	NA	NA	TRBJ1-1	CSANGWDTEAFF	TGCAGTGCGAATGGGTGGGACACTGAAGCTTTCTTT
TRBV20-1	NA	NA	TRBJ2-5	CSARPGAGETQYF	TGCAGTGCTAGACCGGGGGCCGGGGAGACCCAGTACTTC
TRBV6-2/TRBV6-3	TRBD2	many	TRBJ2-1	CASARGGTSDEQFF	TGTGCCAGTGCCCGGGGGGGGACCTCCGATGAGCAGTTCTTC
TRBV10-1	NA	few	TRBJ2-7	CASSGRSGAEQYF	TGCGCCAGCTCGGGCAGATCAGGTGCCGAGCAGTACTTC
TRBV6-1	TRBD2	few	TRBJ2-3	CASSDLAGGPDTQYF	TGTGCCAGCAGTGATTTAGCGGGGGGCCCAGATACGCAGTATTTT
TRBV5-1	NA	few	TRBJ2-3	CASSFRVTDTQYF	TGCGCCAGCAGCTTCAGGGTCACAGATACGCAGTATTTT
TRBV4-2	NA	NA	TRBJ1-1	CASSPAATAEAFF	TGTGCCAGCAGCCCCGCCGCGACGGCTGAAGCTTTCTTT
TRBV18	TRBD1	few	TRBJ1-1	CASSRGQGMTEAFF	TGTGCCAGCTCACGTGGACAGGGGATGACTGAAGCTTTCTTT
TRBV12-3/TRBV12-4	NA	many	TRBJ2-3	CASSPGFGFTDTQYF	TGTGCCAGCAGTCCCGGTTTCGGGTTCACAGATACGCAGTATTTT
TRBV5-5	NA	many	TRBJ1-3	CASSLRGAWTGNTIYF	TGTGCCAGCAGCTTGCGGGGGGCCTGGACTGGAAACACCATATATTTT
TRBV5-8	NA	many	TRBJ2-5	CASSLGDRGAETQYF	TGTGCCAGCAGCTTGGGTGACCGAGGGGCAGAGACCCAGTACTTC
TRBV25-1	NA	NA	TRBJ1-2	CASSGQAPLGYTF	TGTGCCAGCAGTGGCCAGGCGCCCTTGGGCTACACCTTC
TRBV2	TRBD1	few	TRBJ1-1	CASSAEVGTANTEAFF	TGTGCCAGCAGTGCAGAGGTAGGGACAGCGAACACTGAAGCTTTCTTT
TRBV24-1	NA	NA	TRBJ2-5	CATRKAEQETQYF	TGTGCCACCAGGAAAGCGGAGCAAGAGACCCAGTACTTC